This T cell receptor (beta chain) was identified during a study of CD8+ T cells in alopecia areata. As regards this clone: Its antigen remains unidentified. The gene names here belong to mouse. The read terminates 4 residues ahead of where the CDR3 ends, so the germline J gene completes it.

Germline V gene lookup returns CDR1 NNHDY and CDR2 SYVADS. The CDR3 has 15 residues. Isolated RNA was reverse transcribed into cDNA used as the sequencing template. Method: immunoSEQ multiplex PCR; TCRdb's copy keeps in-frame clones and lacks some. The sample shows roughly 110,000 clones, none of them appearing just once. Study findings and constraints: Scalp specimens additionally yield sequences from normal skin's resident alphabeta T cells.

The source is a C3H/HeJ mouse with alopecia areata. The MHC haplotype of this mouse line is H2-k. The V and J genes are TRBV13-3 and TRBJ2-5, with 10 bases fitting TRBD2. The sequenced sample was lesional skin. The CDR3 DNA, read in part, is TGTGCCAGCAGTGATTCTGGGGGGGCCGGTGAC. This gives the protein CASSDSGGAGD. The complete CDR3 reads CASSDSGGAGDTQYF.